This TCR beta chain was recorded in a study of cytomegalovirus exposure and HLA in healthy donors. Overall study results and limits: The study flagged approximately 180 TCR beta chains as cytomegalovirus-associated. Per published reports, the classifier diagnosed cytomegalovirus status with high specificity and sensitivity. In the 95 to 150 validation repertoires, a later analysis found that first-cohort TCR clusters tended to co-occur.

Concerning this clone: As yet, its antigen is unknown.

The V end lost 6 bases, the J end lost 1 base, and 9 bases lay between the germline ends. Germline lookup yields CDR1 LNHDA and CDR2 SQIVND (reference sequence). There are 13 residues in the CDR3. Separation from the approximately 710-subject first cohort characterized the roughly 130-subject validation cohort, to which the donors belonged. The repertoire was sequenced with immunoSEQ multiplex PCR; TCRdb's copy has only in-frame clones and lacks some. The table has roughly 250,000 clones, nearly 90% seen once. V and J are TRBV19 and TRBJ1-2, with D hard to call. The specimen was PBMCs. This TCR derives from a woman aged 18-35 years in good health and CMV-seronegative. CDR3 nucleotides: TGTGCCAGTAGCCCGACGGGTAACTATGGCTACACCTTC. The encoded protein is CASSPTGNYGYTF.